This T cell receptor (beta chain) derives from a study of blood T cell repertoires in COVID-19. Study-level background: Specimens from acute and convalescent COVID-19 originated in the United States, Italy and Spain.

Trimming left V 1 base short and J 3 bases short, with 13 bases between. This CDR3 is 15 amino acids long. Germline CDR1 is SGHRS and CDR2 is YFSETQ. Per the authors' pipeline: Reference gene primer amplification gave nucleated cell count estimates. The data were produced by immunoSEQ multiplex PCR, yet TCRdb's version contains in-frame clones alone and is incomplete. V and J calls and clone size are as listed in that table; D and trimming were resolved from the DNA. Of about 480,000 clones in the sample, 70% to 90% were seen once. The TCR was taken from a woman aged 40 to 50 who had recovered from COVID-19. The sample consisted of PBMCs or T cells enriched from blood (not recorded which). The V and J genes are TRBV5-1 and TRBJ1-1, with D hard to call. In DNA, the CDR3 is TGCGCCAGCAGCTTGTTGCGGGCGGAGGACACTGAAGCTTTCTTT. As protein: CASSLLRAEDTEAFF.